Listed below are T cell receptor beta chains from one sample, sequenced in a study of regulatory T cells in long-lasting Graves disease. MiXCR was run by TCRdb on the multiplex PCR reads, yielding one entry per CDR3 protein. The sample records roughly 610,000 distinct CDR3 sequences, about 16% being singletons. The same sample was also studied in work on T cells in Graves' hyperthyroidism and ophthalmopathy.

This specimen consisted of peripheral blood mononuclear cells (PBMCs), obtained at new diagnosis, from a patient treated with antithyroid drugs. These receptors all stem from a woman between 25 and 40 years old with Graves disease. The CDR3 runs from the conserved cysteine through the conserved F or W. A D gene is named only where the DNA matches it firmly. Clone size is stated in some rows and not others, as once, few, many or a class when expanded.

TRBJ1-1	few	TRBV6-1	14	-	CASGHRVEETEAFF	TGTGCCAGCGGCCACAGGGTTGAGGAGACTGAAGCTTTCTTT
TRBJ2-5	-	TRBV18	14	-	CASSPGGVDETQYF	TGTGCCAGCTCACCGGGTGGTGTTGATGAGACCCAGTACTTC
TRBJ2-7	-	TRBV20-1	14	-	CSARDIGKGNEQYF	TGCAGTGCTAGAGATATCGGGAAAGGGAACGAGCAGTACTTC
TRBJ1-5	once	TRBV2	16	TRBD1	CASSPTEGTVSQPQHF	TGTGCCAGCAGCCCCACGGAGGGGACAGTCAGCCAGCCCCAGCATTTT
TRBJ1-2	many	TRBV7-8	13	-	CASSLARDYGYTF	TGTGCCAGCAGCCTAGCCCGGGACTATGGCTACACCTTC
TRBJ2-1	-	TRBV5-1	17	TRBD2	CASSLVGGTSGYNEQFF	TGCGCCAGCAGCTTGGTCGGCGGGACTAGCGGGTACAATGAGCAGTTCTTC
TRBJ2-2	-	TRBV7-7	12	-	CASSPVSGELFF	TGTGCTAGCAGCCCCGTGAGCGGGGAGCTGTTTTTT
TRBJ1-3	few	TRBV18	15	-	CASSPMADNGNTIYF	TGTGCCAGCTCACCAATGGCAGATAATGGAAACACCATATATTTT
TRBJ2-7	few	TRBV9	14	-	CASSVVARTYEQYF	TGTGCCAGCAGCGTTGTTGCCAGAACCTACGAGCAGTACTTC
TRBJ2-7	few	TRBV28	15	TRBD1	CASGLMGQGASEQYF	TGTGCCAGCGGTTTAATGGGACAGGGGGCTTCCGAGCAGTACTTC
TRBJ1-2	many	TRBV28	12	-	CASSLGRSGYTF	TGTGCCAGCAGCCTAGGGAGGAGTGGCTACACCTTC
TRBJ1-5	few	TRBV2	14	-	CASAVGLDNQPQHF	TGTGCCAGCGCGGTTGGGCTGGACAATCAGCCCCAGCATTTT
TRBJ2-2	-	TRBV28	17	TRBD2	CASSSPGTSPNRGEPFF	TGTGCCAGCAGCTCACCCGGGACTAGCCCCAATAGGGGGGAGCCGTTTTTT
TRBJ1-2	-	TRBV24-1	13	-	CATSSGVVSGYTF	TGTGCCACCAGTTCGGGGGTTGTCAGTGGCTACACCTTC
TRBJ1-1	-	TRBV6-5	15	-	CASSSYLTENTEAFF	TGTGCCAGCAGTTCCTACCTGACGGAGAACACTGAAGCTTTCTTT
TRBJ1-1	-	TRBV28	14	-	CASRGDFRGTEAFF	TGTGCCAGCAGGGGGGACTTTAGGGGCACTGAAGCTTTCTTT
TRBJ2-5	few	TRBV7-2	16	TRBD1	CASSPRQGATGETQYF	TGTGCCAGCAGCCCCCGACAGGGGGCCACGGGGGAGACCCAGTACTTC
TRBJ2-1	many	TRBV3-1	14	-	CASSPTMTANEQFF	TGTGCCAGCAGCCCTACCATGACTGCCAATGAGCAGTTCTTC
TRBJ1-5	many	TRBV12-3/TRBV12-4	14	-	CASSLWDSNQPQHF	TGTGCCAGCAGTTTATGGGACAGCAATCAGCCCCAGCATTTT
TRBJ1-2	-	TRBV5-1	16	TRBD1	CASSLEFVGQGYGYTF	TGCGCCAGCAGCTTGGAATTTGTGGGACAGGGCTATGGCTACACCTTC
TRBJ2-1	many	TRBV27	17	TRBD2	CASSFNPSGSSYNEQFF	TGTGCCAGCAGTTTCAACCCTAGCGGGAGTTCCTACAATGAGCAGTTCTTC
TRBJ2-1	-	TRBV6-2/TRBV6-3	12	-	CASRVVGTEQFF	TGTGCCAGCAGAGTTGTCGGCACGGAGCAGTTCTTC
TRBJ2-1	many	TRBV20-1	17	-	CSARVASTTSSYNEQFF	TGCAGTGCTAGAGTGGCTAGCACCACGAGCTCCTACAATGAGCAGTTCTTC
TRBJ1-5	many	TRBV18	15	TRBD1	CASSGDRGLGQPQHF	TGTGCCAGCTCAGGGGACAGGGGCTTGGGTCAGCCCCAGCATTTT
TRBJ2-2	-	TRBV2	14	-	CASSDNRVAGELFF	TGTGCCAGCAGTGATAACAGGGTAGCCGGGGAGCTGTTTTTT
TRBJ2-7	-	TRBV30	13	-	CAWSVSGVHEQYF	TGTGCCTGGAGTGTATCAGGGGTCCACGAGCAGTACTTC
TRBJ1-4	few	TRBV28	14	-	CASSVGIFAEKLFF	TGTGCCAGCAGTGTCGGGATTTTTGCGGAAAAACTGTTTTTT
TRBJ2-2	-	TRBV29-1	14	-	CSVGFGGGTGELFF	TGCAGCGTGGGGTTTGGGGGAGGCACCGGGGAGCTGTTTTTT
TRBJ2-7	many	TRBV6-1	14	-	CASTQTKPAYEQYF	TGTGCCAGCACCCAGACAAAGCCCGCCTACGAGCAGTACTTC
TRBJ1-2	-	TRBV5-5	14	-	CASSPWTVNYGYTF	TGTGCCAGCAGCCCCTGGACGGTTAACTATGGCTACACCTTC
TRBJ2-1	few	TRBV5-1	17	TRBD2	CASSFFPGGGGSNEQFF	TGCGCCAGCAGCTTTTTTCCGGGAGGAGGCGGGAGTAATGAGCAGTTCTTC
TRBJ2-7	many	TRBV6-5	14	-	CASSYVGQGDEQYF	TGTGCCAGCAGTTACGTAGGGCAGGGAGACGAGCAGTACTTC
TRBJ2-5	many	TRBV7-3	13	-	CASSRGVEETQYF	TGTGCCAGCAGCAGAGGGGTGGAAGAGACCCAGTACTTC
TRBJ2-2	-	TRBV6-1	15	-	CASRADRSVTGELFF	TGTGCCAGCAGGGCCGACAGATCGGTTACCGGGGAGCTGTTTTTT
TRBJ2-1	many	TRBV7-3	14	TRBD2	CASSLQHSGSEQFF	TGTGCCAGCAGCCTACAGCATAGCGGGAGTGAGCAGTTCTTC
TRBJ1-2	-	TRBV14	13	-	CASSHSVAGGYTF	TGTGCCAGCAGCCATTCTGTTGCAGGAGGCTACACCTTC
TRBJ2-7	-	TRBV25-1	15	TRBD1	CASSDTGTAAYEQYF	TGTGCCAGCAGCGACACCGGGACAGCGGCCTACGAGCAGTACTTC
TRBJ1-2	-	TRBV9	14	-	CASSAPGSSYGYTF	TGTGCCAGCAGCGCGCCGGGGAGCTCCTATGGCTACACCTTC
TRBJ2-5	-	TRBV5-1	15	-	CASRYFGAIEETQYF	TGCGCCAGCAGGTACTTCGGGGCTATCGAAGAGACCCAGTACTTC
TRBJ1-1	many	TRBV20-1	11	-	CSASAGTEAFF	TGCAGTGCTAGTGCTGGAACTGAAGCTTTCTTT
TRBJ2-7	-	TRBV20-1	13	-	CSAPRASDYEQYF	TGCAGTGCTCCCCGGGCTAGTGACTACGAGCAGTACTTC
TRBJ2-3	many	TRBV11-2	12	-	CASLGATDTQYF	TGTGCCAGCCTTGGGGCCACAGATACGCAGTATTTT